This TCR beta chain is from a study of tumor-infiltrating lymphocytes in localized non-small cell lung cancer (TCRdb year 2021). With respect to the entire study: The cohort included patients whose samples were collected after neoadjuvant chemotherapy, as well as both smokers and never-smokers and several histologies. Each patient contributed resected tumor tissue and uninvolved lung tissue from the same patient, described as non-adjacent to the tumor. The same patients underwent several integrated assays, with TCR sequencing performed together with flow cytometry, multiplex immunofluorescence, RNA-seq, exome sequencing and proteomics. The overall ICON cohort comprised fewer than 170 surgical patients with localized non-small cell lung cancer whose tumors were resected. A total of some 50 patients were included in the paired tumor versus uninvolved lung comparison of immunoSEQ T-cell fraction.

The immunoSEQ assay used for TCR sequencing gave the T-cell fraction in both tumor and uninvolved lung tissue. Processing in the source paper ran as follows. For survival analysis, patients were divided into high (upper tertile) and low (lower two tertiles) T-cell fraction groups, which were compared by log-rank test. Paired tumor versus uninvolved lung differences in T-cell fraction were tested with a signed-rank test. TCRdb obtained this table from immuneACCESS and retained in-frame rearrangements with V and J assigned. These tables miss some clones; where compared with another copy, unresolved V genes account for less than half of the shortfall, and the remainder is unexplained. That table furnishes V, J and clone size, whereas the DNA furnished D and trimming. For this sample the table gives around 16,000 clones, of which less than 50% were detected only once. Together, the top ten hold 16% of the sample.

Enrollment in ICON was initiated in 2016, and the last patient was enrolled in 2018. In a subcohort of about 76 patients, fresh tumor and matched uninvolved tissue were collected for in-depth immune analyses, with TCR sequencing among those analyses. No cell sorting was done, and TCR sequencing was instead run on DNA isolated from bulk tissue. On the study overall, not on this receptor specifically: Recurrence-free survival showed no association with tumor T-cell fraction from TCR sequencing (p = 0.61). TCRbeta sequencing supported higher T cell infiltration in tumors than in uninvolved lung tissue, consistent with immunofluorescence CD3 counts. TCR-derived T-cell fraction did not differ between the flow cytometry-defined immunotypes IM1 (good prognosis) and IM2 (poor prognosis). Different pieces of the same tissue were used for different assays, so technical variation could not be separated from intratumor heterogeneity. Assay coverage varied across patients depending on available tissue quantity, so only a subset of the cohort had TCR sequencing.

CDR1 is given as SGHDT and CDR2 as YYEEEE, both from the germline V gene. From the cysteine through the phenylalanine, the CDR3 covers 17 amino acids. CDR3 DNA only is kept here, 51 bases in frame from base 1. Trimming removed 6 bases from V and 0 bases from J; the gene matches leave 12 bases unexplained. As to this clone: The clone's antigen remains unknown. No base quality values were provided; no much bigger clone lies one nucleotide off.

The receptor was isolated from a human donor with non-small cell lung cancer. Here the chain combines TRBV5-6 and TRBJ1-1, with 9 middle bases fitting TRBD1. The sequenced sample was lung tumor tissue. DNA sequence: TGTGCCAGCAACCCAAGGACAGGGGCCACGATGAACACTGAAGCTTTCTTT. It translates to CASNPRTGATMNTEAFF.